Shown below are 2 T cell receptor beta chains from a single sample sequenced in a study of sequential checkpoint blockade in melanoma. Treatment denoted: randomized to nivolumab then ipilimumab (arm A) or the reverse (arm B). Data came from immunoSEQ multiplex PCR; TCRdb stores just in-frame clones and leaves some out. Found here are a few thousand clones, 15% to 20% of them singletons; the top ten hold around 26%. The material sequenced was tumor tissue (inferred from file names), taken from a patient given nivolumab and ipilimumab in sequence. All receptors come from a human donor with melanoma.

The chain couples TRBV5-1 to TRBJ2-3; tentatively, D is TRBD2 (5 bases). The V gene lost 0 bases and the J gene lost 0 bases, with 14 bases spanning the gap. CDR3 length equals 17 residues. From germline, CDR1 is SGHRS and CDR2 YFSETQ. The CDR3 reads CASSLAGTDFSTDTQYF. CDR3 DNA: TGCGCCAGCAGCTTGGCCGGTACGGACTTTAGCACAGATACGCAGTATTTT. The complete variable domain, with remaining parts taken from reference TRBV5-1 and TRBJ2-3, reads KAGVTQTPRYLIKTRGQQVTLSCSPISGHRSVSWYQQTPGQGLQFLFEYFSETQRNKGNFPGRFSGRQFSNSRSEMNVSTLELGDSALYLCASSLAGTDFSTDTQYFGPGTRLTVL.

The CDR3 here is CASNGLGGANNEQFF. The CDR3 bases are TGTGCCAGCAATGGACTGGGGGGGGCCAACAATGAGCAGTTCTTC. The chain carries TRBV6-8 and TRBJ2-1; a weak D match, TRBD2 (7 bases). Trimming removed 7 bases from V and 5 bases from J, with 18 bases in between. This CDR3 comprises 15 residues. Germline CDR1 MNHGY, CDR2 SAAAGT.